This T cell receptor beta chain is from a study of persistence of HIV-infected CD4 T cells. Cells were stimulated nonspecifically with anti-CD3/anti-CD28 magnetic beads. Sorting of responding CD4+ T cells relied on upregulated CD40 ligand together with CD69. The CDR3 length is 15 residues. The germline gives CDR1 SGDLS, CDR2 YYNGEE. The ends were cut back, 3 bases at V and 5 bases at J, with 16 bases in the middle. About this clone itself: Its antigen is unidentified.

The immunoSEQ assay was version 4, run in survey mode. The table came from immunoSEQ multiplex PCR; TCRdb's copy has only in-frame clones and leaves some out. Of about 43,000 clones in the sample, roughly nine tenths are singletons; the top ten hold 0.85% to 1.3%. The genes are TRBV9 and TRBJ2-3; a possible D gene is TRBD1 (8 bases). Source: CD4+ T cells sorted from PBMCs after roughly 18-hour stimulation, taken from a patient who received antiretroviral therapy. This clonotype was sampled from an adult man with HIV who was CMV-seropositive. The CDR3 DNA reads as TGTGCCAGCAGCGCGGGAGGACAGGGATTAGATACGCAGTATTTT. Its protein product is CASSAGGQGLDTQYF.